The next 30 T cell receptor beta chains were all read from a single sample in a study of Tregs in tolerant kidney transplant recipients. The nonmyeloablative bone marrow transplants came from related graft donors, with transient mixed chimerism. This table comes from immunoSEQ multiplex PCR, and its TCRdb copy is limited to in-frame clones, with some not included. The sample totals about 6,300 clones. This sample comprised CD4+ T cells from blood (PBMCs), obtained 6 months after the transplant. The receptors here all came from a human patient who received a combined kidney and bone marrow transplant. The graft donor may account for some of the T cells.

A word on this clone: The CDR3 end falls 3 residues outside the read, so it is completed with the germline J gene. The chain carries TRBV20-1 and TRBJ1-2; D is uncertain. This CDR3 contains 14 residues. Trimming pared 0 bases from V and 5 bases from J, leaving 13 bases between. Germline V gives CDR1 DFQATT, CDR2 SNEGSKA (reference sequence). The DNA read from the CDR3 is TGCAGTGCTAGAGATCCACAGAGGAAATATGGC. Translation gives CSARDPQRKYG. In full, the CDR3 is CSARDPQRKYGYTF.

This clone counts as medium-sized (0.01 to 0.1%) by frequency. The CDR3 is cut off 3 residues early in the read; its end comes from the germline J gene. The chain couples TRBV7-2 to TRBJ2-7, with D possibly matching TRBD2 (6 bases). Germline V gene lookup returns CDR1 SGHTA and CDR2 FQGNSA. V gave up 5 bases and J gave up 3 bases, with 17 bases separating them. The CDR3 runs 15 residues. The CDR3 loop reads CASSLGLTADYEQYF. CDR3 DNA, as far as it was read: TGTGCCAGCAGCCTGGGACTGACCGCGGACTACGAG.

On this clone itself: The read terminates 3 residues before the CDR3 end, so the remaining end is supplied by the germline J gene. V gene TRBV7-2 combines with J gene TRBJ2-7, with D perhaps matching TRBD2 (5 bases). V dropped 0 bases and J dropped 2 bases, with 11 bases sitting between them. CDR1 is SGHTA and CDR2 is FQGNSA in the germline V gene. The CDR3 has 15 residues. The chain's CDR3 is CASSLAGGPTYEQYF. CDR3 DNA (partial): TGTGCCAGCAGCTTAGCGGGCGGGCCCACCTACGAG.

About this clone itself: Read sequence stops 3 residues before the CDR3 end, and the germline J gene provides the missing end. J is TRBJ1-1 and V is TRBV2; unclear D gene. This CDR3 is built from 11 residues. The germline gives CDR1 SNHLY, CDR2 FYNNEI. Between the trimmed V and J ends, which lost 3 bases and 5 bases, there was a span of 4 bases. CDR3 bases read: TGTGCCAGCAGTGAGAGGACTGAA. It yields the protein CASSERTE. The whole CDR3 sequence reads CASSERTEAFF.

For this clone: From the germline J gene comes the end of the CDR3, since the read stops 3 residues before it. The J gene is TRBJ2-7, the V gene TRBV20-1; 9 nucleotides match TRBD2. This CDR3 has 16 residues. Germline V lookup: CDR1 DFQATT, CDR2 SNEGSKA (reference sequence). V trimming: 0 bases; J trimming: 2 bases; junction bases outside the gene matches: 8. CDR3 residues: CSARDSGTSRAYEQYF. The sequenced CDR3 bases are TGCAGTGCTAGAGATTCGGGGACTAGCAGAGCCTACGAG.

Notes on this clone: Read data end 3 residues before the CDR3 end; the end is taken from the germline J gene. The chain combines TRBV6-1 with TRBJ2-5; 11 bases line up with TRBD2. With 1 base clipped from V and 4 bases from J, the junction kept 8 bases outside the gene matches. The CDR3 consists of 17 residues. CDR1 is MNHNS, CDR2 SASEGT, per germline. The DNA read from the CDR3 is TGTGCCAGCAGTGAAGGAAAACTAGCGGGAGTCTTAGAGACC. Residues: CASSEGKLAGVLET. The complete CDR3 protein is CASSEGKLAGVLETQYF.

As for this clone: The read ends 3 residues before the CDR3 terminus; that terminus is restored from the germline J gene. J is TRBJ2-1 and V is TRBV12-3 or TRBV12-4, with D hard to call. V gave up 2 bases and J gave up 5 bases, with 13 bases separating them. CDR3 length equals 15 residues. The CDR3 DNA, read in part, is TGTGCCAGCAGTTTAACGTACTATACTAACAATGAG. This encodes CASSLTYYTNNE. The full-length CDR3 reads as CASSLTYYTNNEQFF.

Concerning this clone: The read falls 3 residues short of the CDR3 end, and the missing part is taken from the germline J gene. This sequence joins TRBV20-1 and TRBJ2-3, with D unresolved. V gave up 1 base and J gave up 1 base, with 9 bases separating them. The CDR3 covers 14 residues. From germline, CDR1 is DFQATT and CDR2 SNEGSKA (reference sequence). Partial CDR3 DNA: TGCAGTGCTAGAGCCGGGTACGGCACAGATACG. Translated: CSARAGYGTDT. In full, the CDR3 is CSARAGYGTDTQYF.

Its frequency marks this clone as medium-sized (0.01 to 0.1%). The read stops 3 residues short of the end of the CDR3; the missing end is completed from the germline J gene. This chain links TRBV5-1 with TRBJ2-3; TRBD1 aligns across 8 bases. The CDR3 sequence is 15 residues long. After removal of 4 bases from V and 1 base from J, the junction contained 5 bases not matched to a gene. CDR1 is SGHRS and CDR2 is YFSETQ in the germline V gene. The CDR3 here is CASSPGGPGTDTQYF. The CDR3 DNA, read in part, is TGCGCCAGCAGCCCAGGGGGCCCGGGCACAGATACG. Complete variable domain (other parts from reference TRBV5-1 and TRBJ2-3): KAGVTQTPRYLIKTRGQQVTLSCSPISGHRSVSWYQQTPGQGLQFLFEYFSETQRNKGNFPGRFSGRQFSNSRSEMNVSTLELGDSALYLCASSPGGPGTDTQYFGPGTRLTVL.

This clone is called large based on its frequency. The read falls 3 residues short of the CDR3 end, and the missing part is taken from the germline J gene. The rearrangement links TRBV10-1 to TRBJ1-1; perhaps TRBD1 as D (6 bases). Germline V lookup: CDR1 WNHNN, CDR2 SYGVQD (reference sequence). Trimming shortened V by 5 bases and J by 0 bases, and 10 bases separated the two germline ends. The CDR3 spans 14 residues. The CDR3 reads CASSTDRLNTEAFF. CDR3 DNA, as far as it was read: TGCGCCAGCAGTACCGACAGGCTGAACACTGAA.

This clone is identified as medium-sized (0.01 to 0.1%) from frequency. The CDR3 extends 3 residues past the end of the read, so its final part is completed from the germline J gene. The chain combines TRBV5-1 with TRBJ2-6; D gene uncertain. V lost 0 bases, J lost 0 bases, and 4 bases lay in between. The CDR3 length is 15 residues. Per germline, CDR1 SGHRS and CDR2 YFSETQ. CDR3 DNA (partial): TGCGCCAGCAGCTTGGACACCTCTGGGGCCAACGTC. This gives the protein CASSLDTSGANV. The entire CDR3 reads CASSLDTSGANVLTF. Together with reference TRBV5-1 and TRBJ2-6, the CDR3 gives the full variable domain: KAGVTQTPRYLIKTRGQQVTLSCSPISGHRSVSWYQQTPGQGLQFLFEYFSETQRNKGNFPGRFSGRQFSNSRSEMNVSTLELGDSALYLCASSLDTSGANVLTFGAGSRLTVL.

Of note for this clone: The read stops 3 residues short of the end of the CDR3; the missing end is completed from the germline J gene. This chain connects TRBV7-2 to TRBJ2-7; TRBD2 agrees at 8 bases. The J segment lost 2 bases and the V segment lost 1 base, leaving 4 bases of the junction unmatched. The V gene's germline CDR1 is SGHTA and CDR2 FQGNSA. This CDR3 has 15 residues. The CDR3 loop is CASSLVGSGTYEQYF. The sequenced part of the CDR3 DNA is TGTGCCAGCAGCTTAGTGGGTAGCGGGACCTACGAG.

Concerning this clone itself: The CDR3 goes on 3 residues after the read ends, and that part is filled in from the germline J gene. The chain links TRBV27 to TRBJ2-7; D is possibly TRBD2 (6 bases). Trimming removed 4 bases from V and 5 bases from J, with 18 bases in between. The V gene's germline CDR1 is MNHEY and CDR2 SMNVEV (reference sequence). This CDR3 has 15 amino acids. The CDR3 DNA, read in part, is TGTGCCAGCAGTTCTACATACGTGACTAGGAACGAG. Protein sequence: CASSSTYVTRNE. The whole CDR3 sequence is CASSSTYVTRNEQYF.

This clone is classed as medium-sized (0.01 to 0.1%) by frequency. The read ends 3 residues shy of where the CDR3 ends; the end is completed using the germline J gene. The genes are TRBV11-2 and TRBJ2-1; no definite D call. Between the trimmed V and J ends, which lost 3 bases and 5 bases, there was a span of 8 bases. The germline V gene encodes CDR1 SGHAT and CDR2 FQNNGV. The CDR3 is 13 amino acids. Partial CDR3 DNA: TGTGCCAGCAGCTTTTCCCTTAACAATGAG. This gives the protein CASSFSLNNE. The CDR3 in full is CASSFSLNNEQFF.

For this clone: The read halts 3 residues ahead of the CDR3 end, with the missing end drawn from the germline J gene. The chain couples TRBV7-2 to TRBJ1-2, with a possible D match to TRBD1 (5 bases). The CDR3 spans 14 residues. V lost 5 bases and J lost 4, with 14 bases in between. From germline, CDR1 is SGHTA and CDR2 FQGNSA. CDR3: CASSLGPKTYGYTF. Incomplete CDR3 DNA: TGTGCCAGCAGCCTGGGGCCGAAGACCTATGGC. Combining the CDR3 with reference TRBV7-2 and TRBJ1-2 gives the whole variable domain GAGVSQSPSNKVTEKGKDVELRCDPISGHTALYWYRQSLGQGLEFLIYFQGNSAPDKSGLPSDRFSAERTGGSVSTLTIQRTQQEDSAVYLCASSLGPKTYGYTFGSGTRLTVV.

About this clone: The read halts 3 residues ahead of the CDR3 end, with the missing end drawn from the germline J gene. This chain joins TRBV19 and TRBJ2-3, with a possible D match to TRBD2 (5 bases). This CDR3 has 18 amino acids. V was shortened by 3 bases and J by 2 bases, with 21 bases between the two germline ends. CDR1 LNHDA and CDR2 SQIVND come from the germline V gene (reference sequence). Incomplete CDR3 DNA: TGTGCCAGTAGTATGAGGGCGCCCGGCACTTTAACCACAGATACG. Amino acids: CASSMRAPGTLTTDT. The full CDR3 protein is CASSMRAPGTLTTDTQYF.

A note on this clone: The sequence runs out 3 residues before the end of the CDR3; the remainder is reconstructed from the germline J gene. V usage is TRBV20-1 and J usage is TRBJ2-5, with a tentative D call TRBD1 (6 bases). CDR3 length equals 13 residues. V lost 5 bases, J lost 5 bases, and 15 bases lay in between. Germline CDR1 is DFQATT and CDR2 is SNEGSKA (reference sequence). The covered CDR3 bases are TGCAGTGCTTGGACAGCGCTGAAGGAGACC. Amino acid sequence: CSAWTALKET. The entire CDR3 protein reads CSAWTALKETQYF.

A word on this clone: From the germline J gene comes the end of the CDR3, since the read stops 3 residues before it. The chain uses TRBV10-2 and TRBJ2-3, with 8 bases matching TRBD2. V lost 8 bases and J lost 3; bases outside the gene matches: 7. Germline V gene data show CDR1 as WSHSY and CDR2 as SAAADI. The CDR3 extends over 14 amino acids. The CDR3 bases that were read are TGCGCCAGCTTGCGGGGGGCCGGTACAGATACG. This codes for CASLRGAGTDT. In full, the CDR3 reads CASLRGAGTDTQYF.

Concerning this clone itself: The read ends 3 residues early relative to the CDR3; the germline J gene fills the gap. V usage is TRBV4-2 and J usage is TRBJ2-3; TRBD1 aligns across 8 bases. Per germline, CDR1 LGHNA and CDR2 YNFKEQ. Trimming at V came to 1 base and at J to 4 bases, leaving 7 bases not matched to a gene. The CDR3 sequence is 16 residues long. The part of the CDR3 DNA that was read is TGTGCCAGCAGCCAAGTCCGGCAGGGGGCTTCAGATACG. It yields the protein CASSQVRQGASDT. The full-length CDR3 reads as CASSQVRQGASDTQYF.

By frequency, this clone registers medium-sized. Sequencing ends 3 residues short of the CDR3 end; the germline J gene provides the rest. The chain has TRBV7-8 and TRBJ2-2; 11 bases match TRBD1. With V trimmed by 4 bases and J by 7 bases, 5 bases remained unmatched. The CDR3 has 15 residues. Germline CDR1 SGHVS, CDR2 FQNEAQ. CDR3 bases read: TGTGCCAGCAGCTCCGGACAGGGGGCTGTCGGGGAG. Its translation: CASSSGQGAVGE. The full CDR3 sequence reads CASSSGQGAVGELFF.

Concerning this clone: The read stops 3 residues short of the end of the CDR3; the missing end is completed from the germline J gene. The V gene is TRBV28, the J gene TRBJ2-3, with unresolved D. Germline CDR1 is MDHEN and CDR2 is SYDVKM. Trimming took 6 bases from V and 5 from J, leaving 6 bases between them. CDR3 length equals 11 residues. CDR3 region: CASSLQDTQYF. Incomplete CDR3 DNA: TGTGCCAGCAGCTTACAAGATACG.

Frequency places this clone as medium-sized. The CDR3 end falls 3 residues outside the read, so it is completed with the germline J gene. J is TRBJ2-7 and V is TRBV5-1; TRBD2 aligns across 11 bases. This CDR3 has 14 amino acids. Looked up from germline, CDR1 is SGHRS and CDR2 is YFSETQ. The junction had 1 base not matched to a gene; V was cut back by 1 base and J by 4 bases. CDR3 bases read: TGCGCCAGCAGCTTGACTAGCGGGAGTTACGAG. It specifies CASSLTSGSYE. The whole CDR3 sequence is CASSLTSGSYEQYF.

CDR3 DNA (partial): TGCGCCAGCAGCCCTGACAGGGGGCCTGAAAAA. Translated, it gives CASSPDRGPEK. The full CDR3 is CASSPDRGPEKLFF. V gene TRBV5-1 combines with J gene TRBJ1-4; 10 bases line up with TRBD1. Coverage ceases 3 residues before the CDR3 finishes, and the germline J gene fills in the end. This CDR3 is 14 amino acids long. J gave up 7 bases and V 4 bases, and 4 bases lay outside the gene matches. Germline CDR1 SGHRS, CDR2 YFSETQ.

With respect to this clone: The observed sequence ends 3 residues before the CDR3 terminus, with the missing tail filled in from the germline J gene. J is TRBJ2-7 and V is TRBV5-5, with 7 positions matching TRBD2. CDR1 is SGHKS and CDR2 is YYEKEE in the germline V gene (reference sequence). This CDR3 is built from 14 residues. J was trimmed by 2 bases and V by 2 bases; bases with no gene match: 4. The covered CDR3 bases are TGTGCCAGCAGCTTCTCCGGGACTACCTACGAG. Residues: CASSFSGTTYE. The CDR3, in full, reads CASSFSGTTYEQYF.

By frequency, this clone is medium-sized. The read terminates 3 residues before the CDR3 end, so the remaining end is supplied by the germline J gene. V gene TRBV30 combines with J gene TRBJ1-1; TRBD1 is a possible D gene (6 bases). Per the germline V gene, CDR1 is GTSNPN and CDR2 is SVGIG (reference sequence). This CDR3 has 15 amino acids. V lost 3 bases to trimming and J lost 0 bases, with 14 bases between them. Partial CDR3 DNA: TGTGCCTGGAGAGGGGACGACAGGTTGAACACTGAA. Amino acids: CAWRGDDRLNTE. The entire CDR3 protein reads CAWRGDDRLNTEAFF.

Remarks on this clone: The sequence runs out 3 residues before the end of the CDR3; the remainder is reconstructed from the germline J gene. V gene TRBV2 combines with J gene TRBJ2-1; D is perhaps TRBD1 (6 bases). Germline-derived CDR1 and CDR2 are SNHLY and FYNNEI. V lost 1 base and J lost 4, with 17 bases in between. The CDR3 totals 17 residues. CDR3 DNA, as far as it was read: TGTGCCAGCAGTGAAGGGACCCCCCCCAGGGGATACAATGAG. Its protein is CASSEGTPPRGYNE. The CDR3, in full, reads CASSEGTPPRGYNEQFF. Together with reference TRBV2 and TRBJ2-1, the CDR3 gives the full variable domain: EPEVTQTPSHQVTQMGQEVILRCVPISNHLYFYWYRQILGQKVEFLVSFYNNEISEKSEIFDDQFSVERPDGSNFTLKIRSTKLEDSAMYFCASSEGTPPRGYNEQFFGPGTRLTVL.

Frequency places this clone as medium-sized (0.01 to 0.1%). The CDR3 end lies 3 residues beyond the end of the read and is filled in from the germline J gene. This chain connects TRBV30 to TRBJ1-1, with 9 bases fitting TRBD1. Germline V gives CDR1 GTSNPN, CDR2 SVGIG (reference sequence). Trimming cost V 0 bases and J 1 base; bases outside gene matches: 9. This CDR3 spans 17 amino acids. The CDR3 bases that were read are TGTGCCTGGAGTGTACTGGGGACAGGGAAAAAGAACACTGAA. This translates into CAWSVLGTGKKNTE. The full CDR3 sequence reads CAWSVLGTGKKNTEAFF. The full variable domain, its missing parts supplied by reference TRBV30 and TRBJ1-1, is SQTIHQWPATLVQPVGSPLSLECTVEGTSNPNLYWYRQAAGRGLQLLFYSVGIGQISSEVPQNLSASRPQDRQFILSSKKLLLSDSGFYLCAWSVLGTGKKNTEAFFGQGTRLTVV.

As regards this clone: Read data end 3 residues before the CDR3 end; the end is taken from the germline J gene. V gene TRBV29-1 combines with J gene TRBJ2-7, with D perhaps TRBD1 (6 bases). The germline gives CDR1 SQVTM, CDR2 ANQGSEA. This CDR3 is built from 14 residues. The V end lost 2 bases, the J end lost 1 base, and 12 bases lay between the germline ends. This CDR3 reads CSVENRDRSYEQYF. Partial CDR3 DNA: TGCAGCGTTGAAAACAGGGATCGGTCCTACGAG.

A word on this clone: The CDR3 end falls 3 residues outside the read, so it is completed with the germline J gene. V and J are TRBV28 and TRBJ1-1, with a weak D call TRBD1 (5 bases). Germline CDR1 reads MDHEN; CDR2 reads SYDVKM. This CDR3 is built from 12 residues. Trimming took 4 bases from V and 7 from J, leaving 10 bases between them. CDR3 DNA, as far as it was read: TGTGCCAGCAGTTCCACTCAGGGTGAA. It translates to CASSSTQGE. The full CDR3 is CASSSTQGEAFF.

As for this clone: The read gets to within 3 residues of the CDR3 end, and the germline J gene fills in the rest. The gene calls are TRBV18 and TRBJ2-7; 7 bases align to TRBD1. Germline-derived CDR1 and CDR2 are KGHSH and LQKENI. V lost 4 bases, J lost 4 bases, and 1 base stayed unmatched. This CDR3 comprises 12 residues. The CDR3 loop reads CASSRDSYEQYF. CDR3 DNA (partial): TGTGCCAGCTCACGGGACAGTTACGAG. The full variable domain, in which reference TRBV18 and TRBJ2-7 provide the parts outside the CDR3, is NAGVMQNPRHLVRRRGQEARLRCSPMKGHSHVYWYRQLPEEGLKFMVYLQKENIIDESGMPKERFSAEFPKEGPSILRIQQVVRGDSAAYFCASSRDSYEQYFGPGTRLTVT.